This T cell receptor beta chain was documented in a study of shared clonotypes between healthy human individuals. Generated by immunoSEQ multiplex PCR, the TCRdb table keeps only in-frame clones and is missing some. The table records about 2 million clones, about 95% of them present only once. Selected positively for CCR7 and CD45RO-negative, naive CD8 cells excluded terminally differentiated effector memory CD45RA+ cells. V was trimmed by 5 bases and J by 1 base, leaving 2 bases between them. Germline V CDR1 and CDR2: SEHNR, FQNEAQ (reference sequence). This CDR3 region has 11 residues. The sequencing input was naive CD8+ T cells sorted from blood. This TCR was recovered from a man aged 18 to 30 in good health. The gene calls are TRBV7-9 and TRBJ2-5, with D uncertain. This chain's CDR3 is CASSAQETQYF. In DNA, the CDR3 is TGTGCCAGCAGCGCCCAAGAGACCCAGTACTTC.